Described below is a single TCR beta chain sequence and its context. Its antigen is not yet known. Per-nucleotide qualities are absent, and no much larger clonotype sits a single base away. Expansion of CD8+CD57+ cells had been shown by flow cytometry in the patients chosen for sequencing. Every patient had severe acquired aplastic anemia, diagnosed using the International Study of Aplastic Anemia and Agranulocytosis and Camitta criteria. No patient had received any therapy when blood was sampled. In the study, sorted CD4+ and CD8+ blood T cells from patients with severe aplastic anemia and from healthy subjects underwent deep sequencing of TCR repertoires. Patients were enrolled under clinicaltrials.gov protocols 00001620, 01623167, 00001397, 00071045, 00081523 and 00961064 in the USA. Ficoll-Paque density gradient centrifugation was used to isolate peripheral blood mononuclear cells. Before DNA was extracted, CD4+ and CD8+ T cells were sorted using either FACS or magnetic beads.

Its CDR3 holds 16 amino acids, cysteine through phenylalanine. Only the CDR3 part of the read is kept: 48 bases, read in frame from the first base. Genomic DNA served as template for TCR beta VDJ combination and CDR3 sequence profiling. An Illumina HiSeq 2000 was the platform used for TCR repertoire sequencing. The authors' pipeline ran thus. TRBV/TRBJ rearrangement plots, CDR3 size and DJ length profiles, and Simpson's diversity index were used to assess repertoires. The most abundant DNA sequence in the deep sequencing data was taken as the immunodominant clone. CDR3 amino acid sequences were checked for sharing across subjects and were also compared against the VDJdb database and published repertoires. TCRdb redid the processing of the public reads, applying fastp at Q25 and MiXCR, and retained in-frame beta chains. When rows share a CDR3 protein, they turn into one entry using the most common DNA and genes. The V and J calls reflect TCRdb's pipeline rather than the authors' work. The sample table lists roughly 260,000 distinct CDR3 sequences, around half of them with a count of one. The top ten constitute 7% to 9.5% of the sample.

The entry originates in a study of CD8+CD57+ T cells in acquired aplastic anemia (dated by TCRdb to between 2018 and 2020). Some background on the complete study: A mean of about 3.2 ug of DNA, ranging from roughly 0.18 to 30 ug, was extracted from sorted CD4+ and CD8+ cells. CD8+CD57+ expansion was defined as a frequency above the mean frequency observed in healthy subjects. What the study reported, not specific to this receptor: Between patients and healthy controls, no significant difference in CD8+ Simpson's diversity was found (P=0.060). Around 28 CD8+ CDR3 sequences were found to be shared between patients and controls, but these sequences appeared to be highly expressed in patients and within the immunodominant clones of the patients.

The specimen was sorted CD4+, CD8+, or CD8+CD57+ T cells (not recorded which) from PBMCs. This clonotype was sampled from a human donor with aplastic anemia. The rearranged segments are TRBV3-2 and TRBJ2-7; the D call TRBD1 from the table was never checked on the DNA. TRBV3-2 counts as a pseudogene. The CDR3 is CASSQNFRDRNYEQYF. The nucleotide sequence reads TGTGCCAGCAGCCAAAACTTCCGGGACAGAAACTACGAGCAGTACTTC.